The 18 T cell receptor beta chains listed next were all sequenced from one sample in a study of T cells in Graves' hyperthyroidism and ophthalmopathy. Researchers amplified the TCR beta CDR3 regions from RNA transcripts. HTBI primers drove first-round RT-PCR of the TCR CDR3. TCRdb independently ran MiXCR on the multiplex PCR reads; one entry per CDR3 protein. Of hundreds of thousands of distinct CDR3 sequences listed, 12% to 15% are singletons. The material sequenced was blood. The receptors here all came from a woman under 30 with Graves' hyperthyroidism.

The genes are TRBV9 and TRBJ2-2, with TRBD1 identical over 10 bases. The CDR3 contains 17 residues. The ends lost 1 base at V and 7 bases at J; junction bases unmatched: 10. Per germline, CDR1 SGDLS and CDR2 YYNGEE. The CDR3 is CASSVTLDRGLVGELFF. The CDR3, as DNA: TGTGCCAGCAGCGTAACCTTAGACAGGGGGCTCGTCGGGGAGCTGTTTTTT.

This clonotype was counted a few times. This chain links TRBV11-2 with TRBJ2-2; 7 nucleotides line up with TRBD1. Looked up from germline, CDR1 is SGHAT and CDR2 is FQNNGV. CDR3 size: 15 residues. Trimming removed 6 bases from V and 4 bases from J; junction bases left unmatched: 8. The CDR3, as DNA: TGTGCCAGCAGTTGGGCAGGGGGTCGCACCGGGGAGCTGTTTTTT. Encoded protein: CASSWAGGRTGELFF.

This clonotype was seen repeatedly, ten times or more. This chain connects TRBV3-1 to TRBJ2-5; D is possibly TRBD1 (6 bases). Trimming left V 3 bases short and J 5 bases short, with 10 bases between. The germline V gene encodes CDR1 LGHDT and CDR2 YNNKEL (reference sequence). The CDR3 is 13 amino acids. The CDR3 sequence is CASSHRGEETQYF. The CDR3 nucleotides are TGTGCCAGCAGCCACAGGGGCGAGGAGACCCAGTACTTC.

This clonotype was observed many times. The chain recombines TRBV6-1 with TRBJ2-2, with D uncertain. The CDR3 is 14 residues long. CDR1 is MNHNS, CDR2 SASEGT, per germline. V lost 11 bases and J 3 bases, leaving 16 bases between the germline ends. CDR3 amino acids: CAAAMGWDTGELFF. The CDR3 nucleotides read TGTGCCGCGGCCATGGGGTGGGACACCGGGGAGCTGTTTTTT.

There are a few counts of this clonotype. The J gene is TRBJ1-5, the V gene TRBV28; 7 bases fit TRBD1. The CDR3 sequence is 17 residues long. The V gene's germline CDR1 is MDHEN and CDR2 SYDVKM. The ends lost 6 bases at V and 0 bases at J; junction bases unmatched: 11. For the CDR3, the DNA is TGTGCCAGCAGCTCTTTTGGGACAGTAAGTAGCAATCAGCCCCAGCATTTT. Translated: CASSSFGTVSSNQPQHF.

This clonotype was counted only a few times. The chain links TRBV15 to TRBJ1-2, with D possibly matching TRBD1 (6 bases). V lost 3 bases to trimming and J lost 6 bases, with 17 bases between them. CDR1 is LNHNV, CDR2 YYDKDF, per germline (reference sequence). CDR3 length: 15 amino acids. CDR3 protein: CATSSVTGKRNGYTF. As DNA, the CDR3 is TGTGCCACCAGCAGCGTTACAGGGAAGCGTAATGGCTACACCTTC.

The sample holds many counts of this clonotype. The chain employs TRBV11-2 and TRBJ2-7; 7 bases match TRBD1. The CDR3 is 17 residues long. Looked up from germline, CDR1 is SGHAT and CDR2 is FQNNGV. V lost 3 bases to trimming and J lost 6 bases; unmatched junction nucleotides: 17. CDR3 sequence: CASSLAPVATGSGEQYF. DNA of the CDR3: TGTGCCAGCAGCTTGGCCCCGGTGGCGACAGGGTCGGGCGAGCAGTACTTC. The full variable domain, its missing parts supplied by reference TRBV11-2 and TRBJ2-7, is EAGVAQSPRYKIIEKRQSVAFWCNPISGHATLYWYQQILGQGPKLLIQFQNNGVVDDSQLPKDRFSAERLKGVDSTLKIQPAKLEDSAVYLCASSLAPVATGSGEQYFGPGTRLTVT.

This clonotype came up many times. The V call is TRBV30, the J call TRBJ1-5; D perhaps matches TRBD1 (5 bases). This CDR3 region has 14 residues. Germline values: CDR1 GTSNPN, CDR2 SVGIG (reference sequence). V shed 2 bases and J shed 5 bases, with 13 bases lying between them. This CDR3 reads CAWSSIGVDQPQHF. The DNA of the CDR3 is TGTGCCTGGAGTTCTATAGGGGTGGATCAGCCCCAGCATTTT. The whole variable domain, filled in from reference TRBV30 and TRBJ1-5, reads SQTIHQWPATLVQPVGSPLSLECTVEGTSNPNLYWYRQAAGRGLQLLFYSVGIGQISSEVPQNLSASRPQDRQFILSSKKLLLSDSGFYLCAWSSIGVDQPQHFGDGTRLSIL.

In its sample, this clonotype was seen many times. The V gene is TRBV2, the J gene TRBJ2-5; unclear D gene. The CDR3 runs 15 residues. The germline gives CDR1 SNHLY, CDR2 FYNNEI. Trimming took off 1 base at V and 5 bases at J, with 14 bases between the two ends. The CDR3 loop is CASSEENTERETQYF. The CDR3 DNA sequence: TGTGCCAGCAGTGAAGAAAACACAGAGAGGGAGACCCAGTACTTC.

This clonotype was found many times. The chain has TRBV20-1 and TRBJ2-7, with D perhaps matching TRBD2 (6 bases). CDR3 length: 14 residues. V was pared by 3 bases and J by 2 bases, with 14 bases between. CDR1 is DFQATT, CDR2 SNEGSKA, per germline (reference sequence). The CDR3 DNA reads TGCAGTGCTAGCCCTCGGCGGGGCGCCTACGAGCAGTACTTC. Translated: CSASPRRGAYEQYF.

This clonotype has ten or more counts. The CDR3 DNA follows: TGTGCCAGCAGCGACCGCTATGGCTACACCTTC. Translated, it gives CASSDRYGYTF. The chain is built from TRBV7-9 and TRBJ1-2, with no clear D. The CDR3 has 11 residues. CDR1 and CDR2 (germline): SEHNR, FQNEAQ (reference sequence). The V and J ends lost 5 bases and 4 bases respectively, with 5 bases between them.

This clonotype was seen a handful of times. The chain is built from TRBV14 and TRBJ2-7; D remains ambiguous. The CDR3 is 15 residues long. Deletions cut 0 bases from V and 2 bases from J, with 11 bases between. The germline V gene encodes CDR1 SGHDN and CDR2 FVKESK. The chain's CDR3 is CASSQDWPSPYEQYF. The DNA of the CDR3 is TGTGCCAGCAGCCAAGATTGGCCCAGTCCCTACGAGCAGTACTTC.

Only a few counts were recorded for this clonotype. The chain combines TRBV29-1 with TRBJ1-2; D unclear. V was cut by 1 base and J by 4 bases, with 16 bases left in between. This CDR3 contains 15 residues. Looked up from germline, CDR1 is SQVTM and CDR2 is ANQGSEA. The CDR3 DNA reads TGCAGCGTTGAAGGTGACGTGAACCTGTCCTATGGCTACACCTTC. Amino acids: CSVEGDVNLSYGYTF.

Only a few counts were recorded for this clonotype. V usage is TRBV20-1 and J usage is TRBJ2-7; no clear D. The CDR3 is made up of 14 amino acids. Trimming cost V 6 bases and J 3 bases, with 18 bases left between them. Germline V lookup: CDR1 DFQATT, CDR2 SNEGSKA (reference sequence). DNA of the CDR3: TGCAGTGCCGCCATCATAGGGCTGAGCTACGAGCAGTACTTC. Its protein product is CSAAIIGLSYEQYF.

This clonotype was picked up a small number of times. The rearrangement links TRBV20-1 to TRBJ2-5; TRBD2 agrees at 10 bases. Germline V gene data show CDR1 as DFQATT and CDR2 as SNEGSKA (reference sequence). This CDR3 is built from 15 residues. V lost 6 bases to trimming and J lost 2 bases; unmatched junction nucleotides: 9. In DNA form, the CDR3 reads TGCAGTGCCCAAACTAGCGGGACCCCTCAAGAGACCCAGTACTTC. Residues: CSAQTSGTPQETQYF.

This clonotype was seen only a few times. This chain joins TRBV27 and TRBJ2-1; D ambiguous. CDR3 length: 16 residues. CDR1 and CDR2 from the germline V gene are MNHEY and SMNVEV (reference sequence). Trimming removed 0 bases at V and 9 bases at J, with 18 bases between. The CDR3 nucleotides read TGTGCCAGCAGTTTATCCCAGGTTAGTCGTGTCGGTGAGCAGTTCTTC. Protein sequence: CASSLSQVSRVGEQFF.

This clonotype was detected a few times. The rearrangement uses TRBV18 and TRBJ2-5, with 7 bases lining up with TRBD1. Germline loops: CDR1 KGHSH, CDR2 LQKENI. This CDR3 spans 14 amino acids. Unmatched junction bases numbered 5, after V lost 3 bases and J lost 4 bases. As DNA, the CDR3 is TGTGCCAGCTCACCGTTTACAGGGGTAGAGACCCAGTACTTC. Encoded protein: CASSPFTGVETQYF.

This clonotype was picked up many times. J is TRBJ2-5 and V is TRBV7-8, with 7 bases that match TRBD2. The CDR3 has 15 residues. The V gene end was trimmed by 1 base and the J gene end by 5 bases; junction bases not matched to a gene: 7. From germline, CDR1 is SGHVS and CDR2 FQNEAQ. The CDR3 reads CASSLVPGGMETQYF. The CDR3 nucleotides are TGTGCCAGCAGCTTAGTTCCGGGGGGTATGGAGACCCAGTACTTC.